Listed below are T cell receptor beta chains from one sample, sequenced in a study of blood T cell repertoires in COVID-19. The data were produced by immunoSEQ multiplex PCR, yet TCRdb's version contains in-frame clones alone and is incomplete. The sample carries fewer than 80,000 clones, 65% to 80% recorded once. Sequenced input: peripheral blood. These receptors were taken from a human donor in a cohort sampled during active COVID-19. The CDR3 runs from the conserved cysteine through the conserved F or W. D genes are given only for firm matches. The size entry is marked missing in some rows and otherwise reads once, few, many or a size class.

v_gene	d_gene	j_gene	abundance	CDR3aa	CDR3nt
TRBV7-8	NA	TRBJ2-7	NA	CASSSDMRDEQYF	TGTGCCAGCAGCTCAGACATGCGCGACGAGCAGTACTTC
TRBV6-2/TRBV6-3	TRBD1	TRBJ2-7	NA	CASSRGGLYEQYF	TGTGCCAGCAGTAGAGGGGGCTTGTACGAGCAGTACTTC
TRBV29-1	NA	TRBJ2-2	NA	CSARGGGTNTGELFF	TGCAGCGCTCGAGGTGGGGGGACGAACACCGGGGAGCTGTTTTTT
TRBV19	TRBD1	TRBJ2-1	NA	CASSPTGVREQFF	TGTGCCAGTAGCCCTACAGGGGTGCGTGAGCAGTTCTTC
TRBV6-5	TRBD2	TRBJ2-3	NA	CASSPRTGTSATQYF	TGTGCCAGCAGCCCAAGAACCGGGACTAGCGCCACGCAGTATTTT
TRBV1	NA	TRBJ2-7	NA	CTSSPTGGQSPYEQYF	TGCACCAGCAGCCCCACCGGAGGGCAGTCGCCCTACGAGCAGTACTTC
TRBV5-1	TRBD2	TRBJ2-3	NA	CASIGLAGEDTQYF	TGCGCCAGCATCGGACTAGCGGGGGAAGATACGCAGTATTTT
TRBV20-1	NA	TRBJ1-1	once	CSASRVGSEAFF	TGCAGTGCTAGTCGGGTTGGGTCTGAAGCTTTCTTT
TRBV7-8	NA	TRBJ1-2	NA	CASSLADTHFAYGYTF	TGTGCCAGCAGCTTAGCTGACACCCATTTTGCCTATGGCTACACCTTC
TRBV29-1	TRBD1	TRBJ2-5	once	CSAPGQGPRGETQYF	TGCAGCGCCCCGGGACAGGGGCCGCGGGGAGAGACCCAGTACTTC
TRBV6-4	TRBD2	TRBJ2-1	once	CARSSGGYNEQFF	TGTGCCAGGTCGAGCGGGGGGTACAATGAGCAGTTCTTC
TRBV6-5	TRBD1	TRBJ2-3	few	CASRSGTGGDTQYF	TGTGCCAGCAGGTCCGGGACAGGAGGAGATACGCAGTATTTT
TRBV5-5	NA	TRBJ1-2	few	CASSLDASSYGYTF	TGTGCCAGCAGCTTGGATGCAAGCTCCTATGGCTACACCTTC
TRBV2	TRBD1	TRBJ2-5	NA	CASSDPQGEQETQYF	TGTGCCAGCAGTGACCCGCAGGGGGAGCAAGAGACCCAGTACTTC
TRBV28	TRBD1	TRBJ2-7	NA	CASSLGDSAYEQYF	TGTGCCAGCAGTTTAGGGGACAGCGCCTACGAGCAGTACTTC
TRBV3-1/TRBV3-2	TRBD2	TRBJ2-5	NA	CASSHDLLAGGPETQYF	TGTGCCAGCAGCCACGACCTGCTAGCGGGGGGCCCAGAGACCCAGTACTTC
TRBV4-1	NA	TRBJ2-1	NA	CASSQVDMGTTYHNEQFF	TGCGCCAGCAGCCAAGTGGACATGGGGACAACTTACCACAATGAGCAGTTCTTC
TRBV7-3	TRBD2	TRBJ2-3	NA	CASSPGLETDTQYF	TGTGCCAGCAGCCCGGGACTAGAGACAGATACGCAGTATTTT
TRBV5-6	NA	TRBJ1-5	once	CASSLGDRKNQPQHF	TGTGCCAGCAGCTTGGGAGACAGGAAGAATCAGCCCCAGCATTTT
TRBV5-5	NA	TRBJ1-6	NA	CASSLKQGSYNSPLHF	TGTGCCAGCAGCTTAAAACAGGGCTCCTATAATTCACCCCTCCACTTT
TRBV18	TRBD1	TRBJ2-1	NA	CASSLMTGDPRDEQFF	TGTGCCAGCTCACTTATGACAGGGGACCCTAGGGATGAGCAGTTCTTC
TRBV30	NA	TRBJ1-1	NA	CAWTRGGSPAVNTEAFF	TGTGCCTGGACCCGGGGGGGGTCTCCCGCTGTGAACACTGAAGCTTTCTTT
TRBV6-5	NA	TRBJ2-3	NA	CASRDTNTDTQYF	TGTGCCAGCAGGGACACCAACACAGATACGCAGTATTTT